The 24 T cell receptor beta chains below were found in one sample sequenced in a study of blood T cell repertoires in COVID-19. Using immunoSEQ multiplex PCR, the repertoire was profiled, and TCRdb retains in-frame clones only, with some absent. The data contain about 200,000 clones, approximately 78% of them singletons. Sequencing input: peripheral blood. The receptors come from a woman in her 70s with COVID-19, enrolled during active disease.

The genes are TRBV9 and TRBJ2-5, with 9 nucleotides matching TRBD2. Per the germline V gene, CDR1 is SGDLS and CDR2 is YYNGEE. The length of the CDR3 is 19 residues. With V trimmed by 4 bases and J by 1 base, 17 bases remained unmatched. The DNA of the CDR3 is TGTGCCAGCAGCTTCTCCCCAGGGGGGGCTAGCGGGACCCAAGAGACCCAGTACTTC. Its translation is CASSFSPGGASGTQETQYF.

The V call is TRBV10-3, the J call TRBJ1-1; tentative D call: TRBD1 (6 bases). CDR3 length: 13 amino acids. Per germline, CDR1 ENHRY and CDR2 SYGVKD. With 11 bases removed from V and 6 bases from J, the gap between germline ends came to 19 bases. The CDR3 DNA is TGTGCCGTGACACAGGGTTGGGGTTCTGAAGCTTTCTTT. Protein sequence: CAVTQGWGSEAFF.

J is TRBJ2-1 and V is TRBV11-2, with 8 bases aligning to TRBD2. V was clipped by 5 bases and J by 3 bases; unmatched bases: 9. CDR1 is SGHAT and CDR2 is FQNNGV in the germline V gene. The CDR3 loop spans 16 amino acids. The CDR3, as DNA: TGTGCCAGCAGCCTACTACGAGGGACTAGCTACAATGAGCAGTTCTTC. It codes for CASSLLRGTSYNEQFF.

The chain uses TRBV18 and TRBJ2-2, with TRBD2 matching over 8 bases. Trimming at V came to 2 bases and at J to 4 bases, leaving 6 bases not matched to a gene. There are 16 residues in the CDR3. Germline V CDR1 and CDR2: KGHSH, LQKENI. The CDR3 is CASSPWRTSSTGELFF. For the CDR3, the DNA is TGTGCCAGCTCACCATGGAGGACTAGCAGCACCGGGGAGCTGTTTTTT.

In DNA, the CDR3 is TGTGCCAGCAGTGGAAGGACAGGGAGCTTGTCCGGCTACACCTTC. Translating it yields CASSGRTGSLSGYTF. This chain links TRBV6-2 or TRBV6-3 with TRBJ1-2; 8 bases fit TRBD1. CDR3 length equals 15 residues. Germline V gene sequence: CDR1 MNHEY, CDR2 SVGEGT. J was trimmed by 8 bases and V by 5 bases; bases with no gene match: 13.

This rearrangement joins TRBV5-5 to TRBJ1-1; 7 bases are shared with TRBD1. The CDR3 contains 17 residues. CDR1 and CDR2 (germline): SGHKS, YYEKEE (reference sequence). The junction had 11 bases not matched to a gene; V was cut back by 2 bases and J by 1 base. The CDR3 sequence: CASSLMMSGGGNTEAFF. The CDR3 nucleotides read TGTGCCAGCAGCTTAATGATGTCAGGGGGTGGGAACACTGAAGCTTTCTTT.

This sequence joins TRBV29-1 and TRBJ1-5; possible D gene TRBD1, 5 bases. Germline CDR1 SQVTM, CDR2 ANQGSEA. The CDR3 spans 13 residues. The V gene lost 6 bases and the J gene lost 0 bases, with 9 bases spanning the gap. This CDR3 is CSVTTDSNQPQHF. The CDR3 coding sequence is TGCAGCGTCACGACAGATAGCAATCAGCCCCAGCATTTT.

V usage is TRBV30 and J usage is TRBJ1-2; D gene ambiguous. CDR1 is GTSNPN and CDR2 is SVGIG in the germline V gene (reference sequence). Deletions cut 0 bases from V and 3 bases from J, with 11 bases between. The CDR3 is made up of 14 amino acids. The CDR3 region is CAWSVDARYYGYTF. Written as DNA, the CDR3 is TGTGCCTGGAGTGTAGATGCCAGGTACTATGGCTACACCTTC.

V and J are TRBV20-1 and TRBJ1-2; no firm D call. The CDR3 spans 11 residues. Per germline, CDR1 DFQATT and CDR2 SNEGSKA (reference sequence). V lost 2 bases to trimming and J lost 6 bases, with 7 bases between them. CDR3 protein: CSARQAHGYTF. The CDR3 DNA follows: TGCAGTGCTAGACAGGCCCATGGCTACACCTTC.

This clone was counted a few times. The rearrangement links TRBV10-3 to TRBJ1-1; 8 nucleotides match TRBD1. The J segment lost 3 bases and the V segment lost 7 bases, leaving 4 bases of the junction unmatched. This CDR3 is 13 amino acids long. Germline CDR1 reads ENHRY; CDR2 reads SYGVKD. CDR3 nucleotide sequence: TGTGCCATCACACAGGGGGTGGACACTGAAGCTTTCTTT. This sequence encodes CAITQGVDTEAFF.

The chain employs TRBV7-3 and TRBJ2-3, with 10 bases fitting TRBD1. Germline V lookup: CDR1 SGHTA, CDR2 FQGTGA. The CDR3 runs 15 residues. Losses at the gene ends were 1 base for V and 5 bases for J; bases not matched to a gene: 3. CDR3 residues: CASSLIGTGVDTQYF. CDR3 DNA sequence: TGTGCCAGCAGCTTAATCGGGACAGGGGTAGATACGCAGTATTTT.

The chain carries TRBV7-2 and TRBJ2-7; 9 bases match TRBD1. J lost 2 bases, V lost 4 bases, and 15 bases had no gene match. The V gene's germline CDR1 is SGHTA and CDR2 FQGNSA. The CDR3 length is 18 residues. DNA for the CDR3: TGTGCCAGCAGCTGGCCGGGACAGGGACTTAGGGAAACCTACGAGCAGTACTTC. It yields the protein CASSWPGQGLRETYEQYF.

The rearrangement uses TRBV6-2 or TRBV6-3 and TRBJ1-2, with a weak D call TRBD1 (6 bases). Germline values: CDR1 MNHEY, CDR2 SVGEGT. V was cut by 6 bases and J by 4 bases, with 24 bases left in between. The CDR3 runs to 17 residues. The CDR3 loop reads CASSRSSDSLLSYGYTF. CDR3 coding DNA: TGTGCCAGCAGCCGCTCTTCGGACAGCCTCCTTAGCTATGGCTACACCTTC.

The chain employs TRBV7-2 and TRBJ1-2; 9 nucleotides line up with TRBD1. The CDR3 totals 13 residues. The V gene's germline CDR1 is SGHTA and CDR2 FQGNSA. V gave up 7 bases and J gave up 7 bases; unmatched junction bases: 7. CDR3 loop: CASTGYRGLGYTF. The CDR3 bases are TGTGCCAGCACCGGATACAGGGGGCTTGGCTACACCTTC.

The V and J genes are TRBV11-3 and TRBJ1-1; D possibly corresponds to TRBD1 (6 bases). Trimming pared 5 bases from V and 7 bases from J, leaving 14 bases between. The germline V gene encodes CDR1 SGHNT and CDR2 YENEEA. The CDR3 loop spans 13 amino acids. CDR3: CASSPRGGHEAFF. CDR3 in DNA: TGTGCCAGCAGCCCTCGGGGGGGGCATGAAGCTTTCTTT. The whole variable domain, remainder taken from reference TRBV11-3 and TRBJ1-1, is EAGVVQSPRYKIIEKKQPVAFWCNPISGHNTLYWYLQNLGQGPELLIRYENEEAVDDSQLPKDRFSAERLKGVDSTLKIQPAELGDSAVYLCASSPRGGHEAFFGQGTRLTVV.

The sample holds one count of this clone. The chain is built from TRBV28 and TRBJ2-1; 10 nucleotides match TRBD1. Per germline, CDR1 MDHEN and CDR2 SYDVKM. Unmatched junction bases numbered 5, after V lost 3 bases and J lost 6 bases. The CDR3 length is 15 residues. The CDR3 region has the DNA TGTGCCAGCAGTTTTCTGACAGGGGGCCGCAATGAGCAGTTCTTC. As protein: CASSFLTGGRNEQFF.

The rearrangement joins TRBV28 to TRBJ2-3, with 7 bases that match TRBD2. This CDR3 contains 16 residues. CDR1 MDHEN and CDR2 SYDVKM come from the germline V gene. The V gene end was trimmed by 10 bases and the J gene end by 5 bases; junction bases not matched to a gene: 18. The chain's CDR3 is CAILLGEREGRDTQYF. The CDR3 nucleotides are TGTGCCATCCTTCTCGGGGAGCGGGAAGGAAGAGATACGCAGTATTTT.

In its sample, this clone was seen a few times. The chain recombines TRBV6-4 with TRBJ1-4; 11 bases match TRBD1. CDR3 length: 17 residues. Germline V lookup: CDR1 MRHNA, CDR2 SNTAGT. The trim removed 7 bases at V and 5 bases at J, leaving 12 bases unmatched. The CDR3 spells CASTPPRTGGGNEKLFF. The DNA of the CDR3 is TGTGCCAGCACGCCTCCCAGGACAGGGGGCGGGAATGAAAAACTGTTTTTT.

This sequence joins TRBV11-2 and TRBJ2-7, with TRBD2 matching over 7 bases. Trimming took 5 bases from V and 5 from J; bases not matched to a gene: 9. Germline V gene sequence: CDR1 SGHAT, CDR2 FQNNGV. The CDR3 has 14 residues. DNA for the CDR3: TGTGCCAGCAGCATAGGGGAGGGTCGCCACGAGCAGTACTTC. Translating it yields CASSIGEGRHEQYF.

The chain has TRBV7-2 and TRBJ2-1, with D uncertain. The germline V gene encodes CDR1 SGHTA and CDR2 FQGNSA. This CDR3 region has 15 residues. V lost 5 bases and J 8 bases, leaving 19 bases between the germline ends. The CDR3 coding sequence is TGTGCCAGCAGCCGCGGAGAGTGGGTTGCCGATGAGCAGTTCTTC. It is translated as CASSRGEWVADEQFF. Full variable domain (missing parts from reference TRBV7-2 and TRBJ2-1): GAGVSQSPSNKVTEKGKDVELRCDPISGHTALYWYRQSLGQGLEFLIYFQGNSAPDKSGLPSDRFSAERTGGSVSTLTIQRTQQEDSAVYLCASSRGEWVADEQFFGPGTRLTVL.

The rearrangement links TRBV5-4 to TRBJ1-5; no clear D. The V and J ends lost 0 bases and 2 bases respectively, with 6 bases between them. Germline V gene data show CDR1 as SGHNT and CDR2 as YYREEE (reference sequence). There are 14 residues in the CDR3. CDR3 sequence reads: CASSLDGGNQPQHF. The CDR3 DNA follows: TGTGCCAGCAGCTTGGATGGAGGCAATCAGCCCCAGCATTTT.

In nucleotides, the CDR3 is TGTGCCATCAGGGAGGGTAATGAAAAACTGTTTTTT. It translates to CAIREGNEKLFF. This sequence joins TRBV28 and TRBJ1-4; D possibly corresponds to TRBD1 (5 bases). This CDR3 is built from 12 residues. V was trimmed by 10 bases and J by 4 bases, leaving 10 bases between them. The germline gives CDR1 MDHEN, CDR2 SYDVKM.

This clone was observed a single time. V is TRBV6-2 or TRBV6-3 and J is TRBJ1-3; TRBD1 agrees at 9 bases. Losses at the gene ends were 5 bases for V and 4 bases for J; bases not matched to a gene: 12. This CDR3 is 17 amino acids long. Germline V lookup: CDR1 MNHEY, CDR2 SVGEGT. The CDR3 loop is CASSANLGQGKGNTIYF. The CDR3 DNA sequence: TGTGCCAGCAGTGCGAACCTTGGACAGGGGAAAGGAAACACCATATATTTT.

The chain couples TRBV6-6 to TRBJ1-1; TRBD1 matches at 8 bases. The CDR3 contains 15 residues. Germline CDR1 is MNHNY and CDR2 is SVGAGI (reference sequence). The V and J ends lost 5 bases and 1 base, in that order; junction bases with no gene match: 6. The CDR3 reads CASSRTGSENTEAFF. The CDR3 DNA sequence: TGTGCCAGCAGTAGGACAGGGTCGGAGAACACTGAAGCTTTCTTT.